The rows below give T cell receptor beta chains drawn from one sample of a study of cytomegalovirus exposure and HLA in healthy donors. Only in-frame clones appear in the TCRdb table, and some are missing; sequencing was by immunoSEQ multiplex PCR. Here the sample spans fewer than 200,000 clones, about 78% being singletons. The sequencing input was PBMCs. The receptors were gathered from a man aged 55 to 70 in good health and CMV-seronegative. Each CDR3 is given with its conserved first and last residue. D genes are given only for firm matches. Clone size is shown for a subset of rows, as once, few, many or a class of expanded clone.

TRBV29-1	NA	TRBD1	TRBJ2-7	TGCAGCGCGATGCCGGGACAGGGGTCATACGAGCAGTACTTC	CSAMPGQGSYEQYF
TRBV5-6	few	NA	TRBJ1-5	TGTGCCAGCAGCTTGGGAGGCCCCAGGGCCGATCAGCCCCAGCATTTT	CASSLGGPRADQPQHF
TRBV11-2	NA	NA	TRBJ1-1	TGTGCCAGCAGCCGCTTCCGGGGTGACACTGAAGCTTTCTTT	CASSRFRGDTEAFF
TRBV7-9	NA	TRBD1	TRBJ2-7	TGTGCCAGCAGCTTGGGGACAGGGGGGCCCTACGAGCAGTACTTC	CASSLGTGGPYEQYF
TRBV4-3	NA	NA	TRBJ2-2	TGCGCCAGCAGCCAGGGTTTACAGGGAGCGAACACCGGGGAGCTGTTTTTT	CASSQGLQGANTGELFF
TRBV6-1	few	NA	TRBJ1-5	TGTGCCAGCGGCCGACAGGTGGAGATCGGTCAGCCCCAGCATTTT	CASGRQVEIGQPQHF
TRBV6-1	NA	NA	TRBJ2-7	TGTGCCAGCCTGGGAGGCTCCTACGAGCAGTACTTC	CASLGGSYEQYF
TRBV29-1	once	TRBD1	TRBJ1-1	TGCAGCGTGGGACAGGGGGGAAAAACTGAAGCTTTCTTT	CSVGQGGKTEAFF
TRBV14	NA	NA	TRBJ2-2	TGTGCCAGCAGATCACAGAACACCGGGGAGCTGTTTTTT	CASRSQNTGELFF
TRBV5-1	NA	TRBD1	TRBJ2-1	TGCGCCAGCAGCTTGGAGGGTAGGACAGGGGGTGGCAGGGCCCTATACAATGAGCAGTTCTTC	CASSLEGRTGGGRALYNEQFF